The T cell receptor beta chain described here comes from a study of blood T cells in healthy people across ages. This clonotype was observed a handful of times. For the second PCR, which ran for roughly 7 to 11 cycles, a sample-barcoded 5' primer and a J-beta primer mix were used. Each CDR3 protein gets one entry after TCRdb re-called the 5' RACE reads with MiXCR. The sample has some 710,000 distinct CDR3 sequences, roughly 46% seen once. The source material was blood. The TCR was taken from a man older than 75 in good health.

Here the CDR3 reads CASSEKAGRQETQYF. CDR3 bases: TGTGCCAGCAGTGAAAAGGCGGGAAGGCAAGAGACCCAGTACTTC. V is TRBV2 and J is TRBJ2-5; perhaps TRBD2 as D (6 bases). Germline CDR1 is SNHLY and CDR2 is FYNNEI. V lost 2 bases and J lost 2, with 12 bases in between. This CDR3 has 15 residues.